Sequencing of this T cell receptor (beta chain) was carried out in a study of blood T cells in healthy people across ages. V lost 6 bases, J lost 7 bases, and 25 bases lay in between. The CDR3 has 17 amino acids. From germline, CDR1 is MNHNS and CDR2 SASEGT. General study findings and limits: While age rose, TCR beta diversity per million T cells dropped in a roughly linear way. Total diversity from one million sequenced T cells was likely underestimated.

A sample-barcoded 5' primer and a J-beta primer mix were used in a second PCR of roughly 6 to 11 cycles. MiXCR, applied by TCRdb to the 5' RACE reads, yields one record per CDR3 protein. Among 1.6 million or so distinct CDR3 sequences, almost 35% were seen once, and the ten largest hold around 10%. This clonotype has only one observation. What it binds is not known. The rearrangement uses TRBV6-1 and TRBJ1-5; D may be TRBD1 (6 bases). The sequenced material came from blood. The receptor comes from a woman aged 30 to 39 in good health. CDR3 region: CASSPNLGGGPGQPQHF. The CDR3 coding sequence is TGTGCCAGCAGCCCGAACCTGGGGGGGGGCCCGGGCCAGCCCCAGCATTTT.